A single sample is the source of the 28 T cell receptor beta chains below, sequenced in a study of blood T cell repertoires in COVID-19 (dated by TCRdb to the early 2020s). Library creation used the immunoSEQ multiplex PCR assay. TCRdb obtained this table from immuneACCESS and retained in-frame rearrangements with V and J assigned. These tables miss some clones; where compared with another copy, unresolved V genes account for less than half of the shortfall, and the remainder is unexplained. Present in this sample are about 100,000 clones, 70% to 90% of which were seen just once. Clones ranked in the top ten supply roughly 1.2% of the sample. The sequenced sample consisted of peripheral blood. These receptors were taken from a man older than 75 with active or convalescent COVID-19.

This clone has a single count. V is TRBV21-1 and J is TRBJ2-2; TRBD2 is the table's D call and was not checked against the DNA. TRBV21-1 is termed a pseudogene. The CDR3 has 14 residues. The DNA of the CDR3 is TGTGCCAGCAGCAAAGGTCGGGGGGCTTGGGAGCTGTTTTTT. It translates to CASSKGRGAWELFF.

This clone was detected only once. The chain uses TRBV30 and TRBJ1-6; TRBD1 might be the D (6 bases). The germline gives CDR1 GTSNPN, CDR2 SVGIG (reference sequence). The CDR3 length is 15 residues. V dropped 4 bases and J dropped 0 bases, with 10 bases sitting between them. The CDR3 sequence: CAWNLDSSYNSPLHF. CDR3 bases: TGTGCCTGGAACCTGGACAGCTCCTATAATTCACCCCTCCACTTT.

This chain links TRBV5-1 with TRBJ1-1, with 7 bases fitting TRBD1. CDR1 is SGHRS and CDR2 is YFSETQ in the germline V gene. This CDR3 is 16 amino acids long. J gave up 4 bases and V 2 bases, and 11 bases lay outside the gene matches. CDR3 residues: CASSFVQGSVSTEAFF. In DNA form, the CDR3 reads TGCGCCAGCAGCTTCGTACAGGGGAGCGTGAGCACTGAAGCTTTCTTT.

This clone turned up a few times. The chain is built from TRBV2 and TRBJ1-4, with 8 bases aligning to TRBD1. After removal of 6 bases from V and 5 bases from J, the junction contained 5 bases not matched to a gene. Germline V gene data show CDR1 as SNHLY and CDR2 as FYNNEI. The CDR3 covers 14 residues. The CDR3 protein is CASREQGVNEKLFF. In nucleotides, the CDR3 is TGTGCCAGCAGGGAACAGGGGGTAAATGAAAAACTGTTTTTT.

V gene TRBV3-1 (or the pseudogene TRBV3-2) combines with J gene TRBJ2-6; perhaps TRBD2 as D (6 bases). The CDR3 has 18 residues. V was shortened by 3 bases and J by 0 bases, with 15 bases between the two germline ends. The V gene's germline CDR1 is LGHDT and CDR2 YNNKEL (reference sequence). In DNA, the CDR3 is TGTGCCAGCAGCCAGGTCGGGACTTTGAGCTCTGGGGCCAACGTCCTGACTTTC. This gives the protein CASSQVGTLSSGANVLTF.

The chain recombines TRBV5-1 with TRBJ2-2; TRBD2 matches at 8 bases. In germline, CDR1 is SGHRS, CDR2 YFSETQ. V lost 2 bases and J lost 1; bases outside the gene matches: 10. This CDR3 comprises 18 residues. As DNA, the CDR3 is TGCGCCAGCAGCTTAGGCCCGGAGAGCGGGAGGAACACCGGGGAGCTGTTTTTT. Protein product: CASSLGPESGRNTGELFF.

The chain links TRBV6-2 or TRBV6-3 to TRBJ1-6; D remains ambiguous. The CDR3 has 14 amino acids. Deletions cut 7 bases from V and 7 bases from J, with 14 bases between. Germline V gives CDR1 MNHEY, CDR2 SVGEGT. In DNA, the CDR3 is TGTGCCAGCATCCCCGCCGGGTGGAATTCACCCCTCCACTTT. Translating gives CASIPAGWNSPLHF.

This chain connects TRBV7-2 to TRBJ1-2; D is unresolved. Trimming took off 5 bases at V and 5 bases at J, with 18 bases between the two ends. This CDR3 has 15 residues. From germline, CDR1 is SGHTA and CDR2 FQGNSA. The CDR3 protein is CASSQSHGRLYGYTF. The CDR3 DNA is TGTGCCAGCAGCCAAAGCCACGGCAGGCTTTATGGCTACACCTTC.

This sequence joins TRBV19 and TRBJ1-2; D is unclear. Germline assignment: CDR1 LNHDA and CDR2 SQIVND (reference sequence). Trimming took off 3 bases at V and 3 bases at J, with 14 bases between the two ends. This CDR3 spans 15 amino acids. The CDR3 region is CASSMELRQYYGYTF. The CDR3 nucleotides are TGTGCCAGTAGTATGGAGTTGAGGCAGTACTATGGCTACACCTTC.

CDR3 in amino acids: CASSLNRDQPQHF. CDR3 in DNA: TGTGCCAGCAGCCTCAATCGGGATCAGCCCCAGCATTTT. The chain recombines TRBV3-1 (or the pseudogene TRBV3-2) with TRBJ1-5, with no clear D. V shed 4 bases and J shed 5 bases, with 9 bases lying between them. Germline assignment: CDR1 LGHDT and CDR2 YNNKEL (reference sequence). This CDR3 region has 13 residues.

The V gene is TRBV19, the J gene TRBJ1-2; D perhaps matches TRBD1 (5 bases). This CDR3 region has 13 residues. Trimming cost V 2 bases and J 4 bases, with 8 bases left between them. CDR1 is LNHDA and CDR2 is SQIVND in the germline V gene (reference sequence). DNA of the CDR3: TGTGCCAGTAGTATAAGCGGGGCCTATGGCTACACCTTC. Protein: CASSISGAYGYTF.

The chain joins TRBV11-1 to TRBJ1-2; D possibly corresponds to TRBD1 (5 bases). The germline V gene has CDR1 SGHAT and CDR2 FQDESV (reference sequence). Trimming removed 1 base at V and 8 bases at J, with 14 bases between. CDR3 length: 14 amino acids. This chain's CDR3 is CASSLGSGGRGYTF. For the CDR3, the DNA is TGTGCCAGCAGCTTAGGGAGCGGGGGTCGCGGCTACACCTTC.

Sample share makes this clone medium-sized (0.01 to 0.1%). V and J are TRBV6-2 or TRBV6-3 and TRBJ1-1; tentatively, D is TRBD1 (6 bases). Germline CDR1 is MNHEY and CDR2 is SVGEGT. The CDR3 is made up of 16 amino acids. V lost 6 bases and J 1 base, leaving 18 bases between the germline ends. The CDR3 DNA reads as TGTGCCAGCAGCCTATTTAGACAGGTTGAGAACACTGAAGCTTTCTTT. Its protein product is CASSLFRQVENTEAFF.

This clone was seen just once. The chain employs TRBV29-1 and TRBJ1-2; weak D call: TRBD1 (5 bases). Per the germline V gene, CDR1 is SQVTM and CDR2 is ANQGSEA. V was clipped by 3 bases and J by 3 bases, with 8 bases between them. This CDR3 is 12 amino acids long. This CDR3 is CSVDGQDYGYTF. The CDR3 DNA sequence: TGCAGCGTTGACGGACAAGACTATGGCTACACCTTC.

V usage is TRBV2 and J usage is TRBJ2-1; D unresolved. Germline assignment: CDR1 SNHLY and CDR2 FYNNEI. The V end was cut by 5 bases, the J end by 9 bases, with 11 bases between. This CDR3 spans 12 amino acids. The CDR3 sequence is CASSNIVSEQFF. Here the CDR3 DNA reads TGTGCCAGCAGTAATATAGTTTCTGAGCAGTTCTTC.

The V and J genes are TRBV15 and TRBJ2-1; D is ambiguous. Trimming stripped 0 bases from V and 7 bases from J, with 16 bases between. CDR1 is LNHNV, CDR2 YYDKDF, per germline (reference sequence). The CDR3 loop spans 16 amino acids. CDR3 in DNA: TGTGCCACCAGCAGAGACCCAGGTGATTATGGTAATGAGCAGTTCTTC. Translation: CATSRDPGDYGNEQFF.

The rearrangement joins TRBV7-9 to TRBJ1-2, with D perhaps matching TRBD1 (6 bases). This CDR3 is 13 amino acids long. Per the germline V gene, CDR1 is SEHNR and CDR2 is FQNEAQ (reference sequence). Trimming removed 6 bases at V and 5 bases at J, with 13 bases between. CDR3 bases: TGTGCCAGCAGTCTGGACAGCTTATATGGCTACACCTTC. Translating gives CASSLDSLYGYTF.

This chain links TRBV15 with TRBJ1-1; D not resolved. The ends were cut back, 0 bases at V and 3 bases at J, with 8 bases in the middle. From germline, CDR1 is LNHNV and CDR2 YYDKDF (reference sequence). This CDR3 is 14 amino acids long. The CDR3 coding sequence is TGTGCCACCAGCAGAGATCCTGCGGACACTGAAGCTTTCTTT. This gives the protein CATSRDPADTEAFF. Full variable domain (remainder filled in from reference TRBV15 and TRBJ1-1): DAMVIQNPRYQVTQFGKPVTLSCSQTLNHNVMYWYQQKSSQAPKLLFHYYDKDFNNEADTPDNFQSRRPNTSFCFLDIRSPGLGDTAMYLCATSRDPADTEAFFGQGTRLTVV.

This chain connects TRBV18 to TRBJ1-5; TRBD1 matches 10 bases. The germline V gene has CDR1 KGHSH and CDR2 LQKENI. The junction had 2 bases not matched to a gene; V was cut back by 2 bases and J by 7 bases. The CDR3 loop spans 14 amino acids. The CDR3 nucleotides are TGTGCCAGCTCACCAGGACAGGGGGGCCAGCCCCAGCATTTT. Translation gives CASSPGQGGQPQHF.

This chain uses TRBV5-6 with TRBJ2-7; 9 bases map to TRBD1. The germline gives CDR1 SGHDT, CDR2 YYEEEE. The J segment lost 2 bases and the V segment lost 0 bases, leaving 3 bases of the junction unmatched. The CDR3 totals 15 residues. The CDR3 protein is CASSLEGTGPYEQYF. CDR3 in DNA: TGTGCCAGCAGCTTGGAAGGGACAGGGCCCTACGAGCAGTACTTC.

This rearrangement joins TRBV3-1 (or the pseudogene TRBV3-2) to TRBJ2-7, with TRBD2 matching 8 bases. The CDR3 consists of 17 residues. CDR1 and CDR2 (germline): LGHDT, YNNKEL (reference sequence). V gave up 4 bases and J gave up 3 bases; unmatched junction bases: 14. The CDR3: CASSRPTGGAGVYEQYF. CDR3 coding DNA: TGTGCCAGCAGCCGGCCCACCGGGGGGGCGGGGGTCTACGAGCAGTACTTC.

The CDR3 protein is CASSFYPGEVFF. CDR3 sequence (DNA): TGTGCCAGCAGCTTTTATCCGGGAGAGGTGTTCTTC. The chain is built from TRBV7-3 and TRBJ2-1; possible D gene TRBD2, 6 bases. The germline V gene encodes CDR1 SGHTA and CDR2 FQGTGA. The ends were cut back, 3 bases at V and 15 bases at J, with 15 bases in the middle. The CDR3 spans 12 residues.

The chain couples TRBV19 to TRBJ2-1, with a weak D call TRBD2 (8 bases). CDR1 is LNHDA, CDR2 SQIVND, per germline (reference sequence). Trimming took off 2 bases at V and 13 bases at J, with 24 bases between the two ends. The CDR3 spans 16 residues. In DNA, the CDR3 is TGTGCCAGTAGTATAATGACAGGGCTCGCGGGAGGTTCACAGTTCTTC. Translating gives CASSIMTGLAGGSQFF.

This clone was counted only a few times. The chain uses TRBV5-4 and TRBJ2-2, with D maybe TRBD1 (5 bases). The germline V and J ends were trimmed by 3 bases and 5 bases, with 17 bases remaining between them. The CDR3 runs to 16 residues. CDR1 SGHNT and CDR2 YYREEE come from the germline V gene (reference sequence). This chain's CDR3 is CASSSSGQRTTGELFF. CDR3 in DNA: TGTGCCAGCAGCTCATCAGGGCAGAGGACGACCGGGGAGCTGTTTTTT.

The rearrangement uses TRBV27 and TRBJ2-7; perhaps TRBD1 as D (5 bases). CDR1 MNHEY and CDR2 SMNVEV come from the germline V gene (reference sequence). There are 13 residues in the CDR3. Here the CDR3 reads CASSDTSSYEQYF. CDR3 in DNA: TGTGCTAGTTCGGACACCAGCTCCTACGAGCAGTACTTC.

This chain joins TRBV4-3 and TRBJ2-1, with 10 positions matching TRBD2. The CDR3 contains 18 residues. V lost 0 bases to trimming and J lost 0 bases; unmatched junction nucleotides: 5. The germline gives CDR1 LGHNA, CDR2 YSLEER. This chain's CDR3 is CASSQDLAGGPSYNEQFF. CDR3 DNA: TGCGCCAGCAGCCAAGATTTAGCGGGAGGCCCCTCCTACAATGAGCAGTTCTTC.

V and J are TRBV19 and TRBJ1-4, with TRBD1 matching over 7 bases. Trimming at V came to 3 bases and at J to 8 bases, leaving 6 bases not matched to a gene. CDR3 length: 14 residues. Germline V CDR1 and CDR2: LNHDA, SQIVND (reference sequence). The DNA for the CDR3 is TGTGCCAGTAGTATCGGAGGGGGCCGGGAAAAACTGTTTTTT. This encodes CASSIGGGREKLFF.

The V and J genes are TRBV2 and TRBJ2-5, with TRBD1 matching 9 bases. This CDR3 region has 15 residues. V lost 2 bases, J lost 5 bases, and 6 bases stayed unmatched. Germline CDR1 reads SNHLY; CDR2 reads FYNNEI. CDR3 coding DNA: TGTGCCAGCAGTGAAAGAAGGACAGGGGTGGAGACCCAGTACTTC. Its translation: CASSERRTGVETQYF.